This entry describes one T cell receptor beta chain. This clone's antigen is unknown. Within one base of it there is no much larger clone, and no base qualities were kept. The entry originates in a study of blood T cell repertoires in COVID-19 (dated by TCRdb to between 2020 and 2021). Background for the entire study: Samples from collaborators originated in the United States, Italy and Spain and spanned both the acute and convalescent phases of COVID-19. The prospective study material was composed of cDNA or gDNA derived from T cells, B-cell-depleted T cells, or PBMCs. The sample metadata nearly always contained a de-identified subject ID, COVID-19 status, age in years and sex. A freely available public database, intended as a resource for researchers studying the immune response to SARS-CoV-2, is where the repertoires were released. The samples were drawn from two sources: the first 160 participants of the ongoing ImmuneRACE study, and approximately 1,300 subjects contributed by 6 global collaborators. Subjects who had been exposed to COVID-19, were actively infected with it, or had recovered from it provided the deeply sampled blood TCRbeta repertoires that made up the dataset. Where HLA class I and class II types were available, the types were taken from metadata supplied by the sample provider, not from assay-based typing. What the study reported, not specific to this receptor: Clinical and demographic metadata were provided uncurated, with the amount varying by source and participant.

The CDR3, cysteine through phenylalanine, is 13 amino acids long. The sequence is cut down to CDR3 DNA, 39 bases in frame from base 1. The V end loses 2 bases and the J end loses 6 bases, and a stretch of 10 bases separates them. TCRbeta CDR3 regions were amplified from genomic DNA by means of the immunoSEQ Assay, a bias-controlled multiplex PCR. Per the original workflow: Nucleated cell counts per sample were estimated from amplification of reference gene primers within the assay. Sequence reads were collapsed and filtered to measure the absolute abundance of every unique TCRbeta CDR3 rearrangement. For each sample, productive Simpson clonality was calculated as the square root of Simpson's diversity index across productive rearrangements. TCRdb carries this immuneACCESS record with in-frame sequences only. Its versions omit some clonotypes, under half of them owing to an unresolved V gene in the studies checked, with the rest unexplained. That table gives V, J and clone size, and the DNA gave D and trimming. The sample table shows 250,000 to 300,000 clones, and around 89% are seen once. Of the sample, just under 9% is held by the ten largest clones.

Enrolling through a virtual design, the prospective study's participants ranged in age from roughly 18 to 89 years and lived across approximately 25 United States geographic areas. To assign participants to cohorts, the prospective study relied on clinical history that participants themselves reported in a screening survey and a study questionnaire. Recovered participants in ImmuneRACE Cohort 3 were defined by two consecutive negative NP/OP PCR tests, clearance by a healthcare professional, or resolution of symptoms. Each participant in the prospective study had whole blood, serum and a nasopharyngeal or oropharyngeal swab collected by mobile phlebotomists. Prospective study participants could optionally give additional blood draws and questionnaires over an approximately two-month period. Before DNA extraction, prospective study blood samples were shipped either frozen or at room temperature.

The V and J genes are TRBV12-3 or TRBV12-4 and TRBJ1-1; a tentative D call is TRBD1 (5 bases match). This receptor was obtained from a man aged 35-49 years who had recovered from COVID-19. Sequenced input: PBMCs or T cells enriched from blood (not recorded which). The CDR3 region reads CASSLQGWSEAFF. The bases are TGTGCCAGCAGTTTACAGGGTTGGTCTGAAGCTTTCTTT.